The clone carrying this T cell receptor (beta chain) has a handful of counts. The data are from a study of T-cell reconstitution after alpha-beta-depleted transplantation in children. Unique molecular identifiers were incorporated during preparation of the TCRbeta library. TCRdb re-called the PCR reads with MiXCR, one entry per CDR3 protein. The sample yields over 200,000 distinct CDR3 sequences, roughly 9% seen once. This TCR came from a human donor who donated a stem cell graft to a child with acute lymphoblastic leukemia. Sequenced material: PBMCs from the stem cell graft donor, taken from the stem cell graft.

The DNA of the CDR3 is TGCGCCAGCAGCCCAGAGCGGGGGCGACAAGAGACCCAGTACTTC. This translates into CASSPERGRQETQYF. The rearrangement joins TRBV5-1 to TRBJ2-5, with 8 bases fitting TRBD2. CDR1 is SGHRS, CDR2 YFSETQ, per germline. CDR3 length: 15 amino acids. The junction had 7 bases not matched to a gene; V was cut back by 4 bases and J by 2 bases.